This T cell receptor beta chain is from a study of beta chain features in type 1 diabetes. Points from the study as a whole: Type 1 diabetes patients showed a moderate but significant shortening of TCRB CDR3s in all four CD4+ subsets.

Purity exceeding 98% was reached by all sorted populations. Expressed TCRB transcripts were sequenced after all isolated RNA was converted to cDNA. TCRdb's copy holds only in-frame clones and misses some; the assay was immunoSEQ multiplex PCR. The sample consists of 150,000 to 200,000 clones, less than 9.5% of them appearing once. Germline loops: CDR1 SGHTS, CDR2 YDEGEE. V dropped 2 bases and J dropped 6 bases, with 15 bases sitting between them. The CDR3 is 15 amino acids. As for this clone: Its antigen remains unknown.

The chain links TRBV5-8 to TRBJ1-5; D remains ambiguous. This sequence originates from a woman aged 40 to 50 with type 1 diabetes. Sequencing was done on a sample of central memory CD4+ T cells from blood. CDR3 nucleotide sequence: TGTGCCAGCAGCTTTGCCCAGCGTCTGGGTCAGCCCCAGCATTTT. It codes for CASSFAQRLGQPQHF.